Detailed here is one TCR beta chain. Antigen unknown. PCR was performed a second time for about 7 to 11 cycles using a sample-barcoded 5' primer and a J-beta primer mix. TCRdb re-called the 5' RACE reads through MiXCR, storing one row per CDR3 protein. This table holds about 640,000 distinct CDR3 sequences, approximately 59% found once. Per germline, CDR1 SNHLY and CDR2 FYNNEI. Trimming pared 4 bases from V and 4 bases from J, leaving 13 bases between. The CDR3 is made up of 14 amino acids. This record comes from a study of blood T cells in healthy people across ages. Overall study context: About one barcoded beta molecule per two T cells came from capture by template switching. Findings of the study overall: In these data, TCR beta diversity tracked strongly with naive T cell percentage. Higher diversity and more naive CD4+ cells were features of long-lived donors, compared to aged donors.

Researchers report isolating at least 6 million PBMCs per sample. This sequence was found in a man between 60 and 70 years old in good health. The genes are TRBV2 and TRBJ2-5; D is ambiguous. The specimen sequenced was blood. CDR3 sequence: CASSVAFSGETQYF. The DNA of the CDR3 is TGTGCCAGCAGTGTGGCATTTTCGGGAGAGACCCAGTACTTC.